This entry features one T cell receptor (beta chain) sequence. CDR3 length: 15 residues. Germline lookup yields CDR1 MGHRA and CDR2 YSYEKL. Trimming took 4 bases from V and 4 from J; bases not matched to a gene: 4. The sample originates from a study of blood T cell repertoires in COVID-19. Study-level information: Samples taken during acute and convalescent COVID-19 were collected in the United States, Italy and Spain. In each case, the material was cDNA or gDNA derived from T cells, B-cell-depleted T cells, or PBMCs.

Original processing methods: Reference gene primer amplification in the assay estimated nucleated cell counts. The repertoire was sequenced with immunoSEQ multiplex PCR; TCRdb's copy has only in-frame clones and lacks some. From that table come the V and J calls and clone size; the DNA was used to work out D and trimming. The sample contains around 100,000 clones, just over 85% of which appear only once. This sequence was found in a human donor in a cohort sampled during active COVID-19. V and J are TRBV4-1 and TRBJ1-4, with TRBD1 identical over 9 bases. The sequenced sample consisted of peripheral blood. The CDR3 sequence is CASSLGTGLNEKLFF. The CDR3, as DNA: TGCGCCAGCAGCCTTGGGACAGGGCTTAATGAAAAACTGTTTTTT.